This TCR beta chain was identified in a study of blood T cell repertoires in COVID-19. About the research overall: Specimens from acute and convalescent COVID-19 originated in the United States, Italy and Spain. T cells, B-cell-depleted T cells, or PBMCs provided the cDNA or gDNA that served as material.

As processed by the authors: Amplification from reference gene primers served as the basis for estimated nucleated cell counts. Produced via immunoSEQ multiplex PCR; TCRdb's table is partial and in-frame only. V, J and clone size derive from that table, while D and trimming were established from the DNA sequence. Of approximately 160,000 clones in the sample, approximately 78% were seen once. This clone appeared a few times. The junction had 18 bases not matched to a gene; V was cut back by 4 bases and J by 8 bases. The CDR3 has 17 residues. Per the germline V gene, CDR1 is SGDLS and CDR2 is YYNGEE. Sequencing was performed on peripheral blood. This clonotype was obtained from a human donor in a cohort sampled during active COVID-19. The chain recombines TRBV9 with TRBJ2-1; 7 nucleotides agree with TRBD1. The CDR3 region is CASSNRQGRWRGDEQFF. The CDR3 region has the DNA TGTGCCAGCAGCAACCGACAGGGCAGATGGCGAGGGGATGAGCAGTTCTTC. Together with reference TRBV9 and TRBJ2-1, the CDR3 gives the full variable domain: DSGVTQTPKHLITATGQRVTLRCSPRSGDLSVYWYQQSLDQGLQFLIQYYNGEERAKGNILERFSAQQFPDLHSELNLSSLELGDSALYFCASSNRQGRWRGDEQFFGPGTRLTVL.